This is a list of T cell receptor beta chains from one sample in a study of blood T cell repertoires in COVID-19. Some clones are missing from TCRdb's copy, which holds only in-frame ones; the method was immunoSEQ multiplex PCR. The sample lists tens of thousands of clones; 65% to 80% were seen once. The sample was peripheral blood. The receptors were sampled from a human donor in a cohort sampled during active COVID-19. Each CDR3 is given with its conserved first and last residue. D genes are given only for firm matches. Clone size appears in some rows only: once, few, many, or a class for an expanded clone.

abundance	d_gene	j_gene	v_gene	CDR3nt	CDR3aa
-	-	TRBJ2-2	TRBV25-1	TGTGCCAGCAGTACAAGTTCGACAGCGAACACCGGGGAGCTGTTTTTT	CASSTSSTANTGELFF
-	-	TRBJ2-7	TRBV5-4	TGTGCCAGCAGCCCAGGGGTCGGCATCTACGAGCAGTACTTC	CASSPGVGIYEQYF
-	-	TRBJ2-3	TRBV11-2	TGTGCCAGCAGCTCGTCCCCTAGTATTACAGATACGCAGTATTTT	CASSSSPSITDTQYF
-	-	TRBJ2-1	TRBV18	TGTGCCAGCTCCCCCCGCGCCTCCTACAATGAGCAGTTCTTC	CASSPRASYNEQFF
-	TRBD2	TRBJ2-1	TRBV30	TGTGCCTGGAGGCCGGGACTAGCGGGGGCCAATGAGCAGTTCTTC	CAWRPGLAGANEQFF
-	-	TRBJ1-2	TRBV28	TGTGCCAGCAGTCCCGACAGAGCTAACTATGGCTACACCTTC	CASSPDRANYGYTF
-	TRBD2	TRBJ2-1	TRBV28	TGTGCCAGCACGGAAGCGGGGGGGGTATCCTACAATGAGCAGTTCTTC	CASTEAGGVSYNEQFF
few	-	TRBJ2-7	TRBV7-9	TGTGCCAGCAGCCTATTAGGGGGGGCAAGGACCTACGAGCAGTACTTC	CASSLLGGARTYEQYF
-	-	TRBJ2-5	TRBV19	TGTGCCAGTAGCCGGGTCCACGACGTGACCCAGTACTTC	CASSRVHDVTQYF
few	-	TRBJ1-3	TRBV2	TGTGCCAGCAGCTATTCGACAGGCTACTCTGGAAACACCATATATTTT	CASSYSTGYSGNTIYF
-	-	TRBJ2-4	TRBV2	TGTGCCAGCAGTAGGGACACTATAGCCAAAAACATTCAGTACTTC	CASSRDTIAKNIQYF
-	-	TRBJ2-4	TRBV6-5	TGTGCCAGCAGTTACTCGGATAGGCGGAACATTCAGTACTTC	CASSYSDRRNIQYF
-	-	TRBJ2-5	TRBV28	TGTGCCAGCAGCCCTGCTATATCGTACCAAGAGACCCAGTACTTC	CASSPAISYQETQYF
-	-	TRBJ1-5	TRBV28	TGTGCCAGCAGTTTAAATCAGGGTCAGCCCCAGCATTTT	CASSLNQGQPQHF
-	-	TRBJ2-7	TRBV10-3	TGTGCCGCCGGGGGGCAGGGGATCTACGAGCAGTACTTC	CAAGGQGIYEQYF
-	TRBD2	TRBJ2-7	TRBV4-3	TGCGCCAGCAGCCAAGATGGGAGGGGTCGTTCCTACGAGCAGTACTTC	CASSQDGRGRSYEQYF
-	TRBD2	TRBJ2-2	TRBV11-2	TGTGCCAGCAGCTTAATGCGGGGGGCGGCCACCGGGGAGCTGTTTTTT	CASSLMRGAATGELFF
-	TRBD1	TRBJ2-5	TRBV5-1	TGCGCCAGCAGACCCGGGACAGGGCAAGAGACCCAGTACTTC	CASRPGTGQETQYF
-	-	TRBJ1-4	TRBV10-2	TGCGCCAGCAGGGACCAGGCGGACTCTGAAAAACTGTTTTTT	CASRDQADSEKLFF
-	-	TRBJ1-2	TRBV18	TGTGCCAGCTCACCACAAACAGGGCCGTCCTATGGCTACACCTTC	CASSPQTGPSYGYTF
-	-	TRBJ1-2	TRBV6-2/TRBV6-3	TGTGCCAGCAGTTTTACGGACTATGGCTACACCTTC	CASSFTDYGYTF
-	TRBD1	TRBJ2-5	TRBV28	TGTGCCAGCAGTTCCCTGGGACAGGGAAGAGAGACCCAGTACTTC	CASSSLGQGRETQYF
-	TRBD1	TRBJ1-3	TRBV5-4	TGTGCCAGCAGCTTGGGGGGACAGGGTCTGTTTGGAAACACCATATATTTT	CASSLGGQGLFGNTIYF
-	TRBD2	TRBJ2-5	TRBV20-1	TGCAGTGCTAGTGCCGCGACTAGCGTGCGAGAGACCCAGTACTTC	CSASAATSVRETQYF
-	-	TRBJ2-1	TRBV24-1	TGTGCCACCAGTGAAGCAGGGCTAGGCTACAATGAGCAGTTCTTC	CATSEAGLGYNEQFF
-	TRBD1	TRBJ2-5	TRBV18	TGTGCCAGCTCACCGGCGGGACAGGGGGAGACCCAGTACTTC	CASSPAGQGETQYF
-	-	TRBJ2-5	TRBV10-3	TGTGCCATCAGCGTCGGAGAAGGTCCCCAGTACTTC	CAISVGEGPQYF
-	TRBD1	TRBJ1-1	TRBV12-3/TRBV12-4	TGTGCCAGCAGTCAGGGGGAGACTGAAGCTTTCTTT	CASSQGETEAFF
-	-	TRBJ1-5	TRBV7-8	TGTGCCAGCAGCTTAGGGGCAGTGAGACAGCCCCAGCATTTT	CASSLGAVRQPQHF
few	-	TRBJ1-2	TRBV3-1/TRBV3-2	TGTGCCAGCAGCGGAGGGTCCGGCTACACCTTC	CASSGGSGYTF
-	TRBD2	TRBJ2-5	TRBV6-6	TGTGCCAGCAGCGGCACAAGCGGGGCCCAAGAGACCCAGTACTTC	CASSGTSGAQETQYF
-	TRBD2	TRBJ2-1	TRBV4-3	TGCGCCAGCAGCCAAGATCTCCTAGCGGGAGTGGTCAATGAGCAGTTCTTC	CASSQDLLAGVVNEQFF
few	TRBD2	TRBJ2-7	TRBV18	TGTGCCAGCTCACCTAGCGGGAGCGCCTACGAGCAGTACTTC	CASSPSGSAYEQYF
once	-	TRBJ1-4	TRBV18	TGTGCCAGCTCACGGGCCGGGTACAAGGGGGAAAAACTGTTTTTT	CASSRAGYKGEKLFF
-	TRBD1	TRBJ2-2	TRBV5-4	TGTGCCAGCAGCCCCGGGACAGGGGGGGCCGGGGAGCTGTTTTTT	CASSPGTGGAGELFF
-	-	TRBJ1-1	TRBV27	TGTGCCAGCAGGCCCGCCGGGATCACTGAAGCTTTCTTT	CASRPAGITEAFF
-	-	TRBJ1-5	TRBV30	TGTGCCTGGAGTGTTGGGGCGGGGGGAAGCAATCAGCCCCAGCATTTT	CAWSVGAGGSNQPQHF
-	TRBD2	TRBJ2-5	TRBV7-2	TGTGCCAGCAGCTCACCGGGACTAGCGGGACTAGAGACCCAGTACTTC	CASSSPGLAGLETQYF
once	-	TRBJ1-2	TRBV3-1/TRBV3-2	TGTGCCAGCAGCCTGCAGGGTTCCCATGGCTACACCTTC	CASSLQGSHGYTF
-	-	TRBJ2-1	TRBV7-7	TGTGCTAGCAGCCCCGAGTTTAGCTCCTACAATGAGCAGTTCTTC	CASSPEFSSYNEQFF
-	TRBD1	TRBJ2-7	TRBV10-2	TGCGCCAGCAGTGAGGGACCCGGCGACAGGGGTTGGTCCTACGAGCAGTACTTC	CASSEGPGDRGWSYEQYF
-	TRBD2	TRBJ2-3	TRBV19	TGTGCCAGTACCCCAACTAGCGGGGGGACAGATACGCAGTATTTT	CASTPTSGGTDTQYF
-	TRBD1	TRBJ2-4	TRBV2	TGTGCCAGCGGTACCGGACAGGGGGCCAAAAACATTCAGTACTTC	CASGTGQGAKNIQYF
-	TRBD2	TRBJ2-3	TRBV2	TGTGCCAGCCAGGGACTAGCGGGTTCGGATACGCAGTATTTT	CASQGLAGSDTQYF
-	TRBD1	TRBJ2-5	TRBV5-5	TGTGCCAGCAGCTTGGGGACAGGGGGCCAGGAGACCCAGTACTTC	CASSLGTGGQETQYF
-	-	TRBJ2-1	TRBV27	TGTGCCAGCAGTTTAGTCGGGGGTGGGTCCTACAATGAGCAGTTCTTC	CASSLVGGGSYNEQFF
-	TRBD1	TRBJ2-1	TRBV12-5	TGTGCTAGTGGTTCCGGGACAGCGGAAAATGAGCAGTTCTTC	CASGSGTAENEQFF
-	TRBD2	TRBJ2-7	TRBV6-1	TGTGCCAGCAGTGACCCGGGACTACCAACGTGGGAGCAGTACTTC	CASSDPGLPTWEQYF